The next 19 T cell receptor beta chains were all read from a single sample in a study of early T cells in non-severe SARS-CoV-2 infection. TCRdb re-called the 5' RACE reads with MiXCR, one entry per CDR3 protein. The sample records 65,000 to 85,000 distinct CDR3 sequences, over 8% being singletons. Specimen: whole blood, collected at baseline. These receptor sequences come from an adult who was a healthcare worker with PCR-confirmed SARS-CoV-2 infection or an uninfected control (not recorded which).

This clonotype was counted only a few times. The J gene is TRBJ2-7, the V gene TRBV6-2 or TRBV6-3, with 9 nucleotides matching TRBD2. This CDR3 has 14 amino acids. V was clipped by 7 bases and J by 4 bases; unmatched bases: 8. Germline CDR1 reads MNHEY; CDR2 reads SVGEGT. The DNA for the CDR3 is TGTGCCAGCACCGGTCTAGCGGGACGGTACGAGCAGTACTTC. Encoded protein: CASTGLAGRYEQYF.

This chain links TRBV5-6 with TRBJ2-3; D might be TRBD2 (5 bases). V dropped 5 bases and J dropped 4 bases, with 11 bases sitting between them. CDR3 length: 13 residues. CDR1 and CDR2 (germline): SGHDT, YYEEEE. The chain's CDR3 is CASRSPGADTQYF. CDR3 nucleotides: TGTGCCAGCAGGAGCCCCGGGGCAGATACGCAGTATTTT.

This clonotype was observed at least ten times. The chain links TRBV7-2 to TRBJ2-2, with 8 bases identical to TRBD2. Germline CDR1 SGHTA, CDR2 FQGNSA. V dropped 7 bases and J dropped 6; count of bases not matched to a gene: 10. The CDR3 is 15 residues long. The CDR3 region has the DNA TGTGCCAGCAAGGCCCTCAGCGGGAGTGCCGGGGAGCTGTTTTTT. It specifies CASKALSGSAGELFF. Full variable domain (missing parts from reference TRBV7-2 and TRBJ2-2): GAGVSQSPSNKVTEKGKDVELRCDPISGHTALYWYRQSLGQGLEFLIYFQGNSAPDKSGLPSDRFSAERTGGSVSTLTIQRTQQEDSAVYLCASKALSGSAGELFFGEGSRLTVL.

This clonotype came up many times. The chain combines TRBV30 with TRBJ2-7; 10 bases are shared with TRBD2. The germline gives CDR1 GTSNPN, CDR2 SVGIG (reference sequence). The CDR3 loop spans 13 amino acids. The junction had 2 bases not matched to a gene; V was cut back by 3 bases and J by 3 bases. In DNA form, the CDR3 reads TGTGCCTGGAGACTAGCGGGGAGCTACGAGCAGTACTTC. Amino acid sequence: CAWRLAGSYEQYF.

This clonotype was seen at least ten times. This chain joins TRBV11-2 and TRBJ1-6; D is ambiguous. The ends were cut back, 0 bases at V and 8 bases at J, with 2 bases in the middle. CDR3 length: 12 amino acids. Germline V gene sequence: CDR1 SGHAT, CDR2 FQNNGV. This CDR3 is CASSLDHSPLHF. Here the CDR3 DNA reads TGTGCCAGCAGCTTAGATCATTCACCCCTCCACTTT.

This clonotype came up many times. V usage is TRBV20-1 and J usage is TRBJ2-7; 11 bases are shared with TRBD2. V lost 3 bases, J lost 4 bases, and 2 bases stayed unmatched. The CDR3 is 13 residues long. Germline V gene data show CDR1 as DFQATT and CDR2 as SNEGSKA (reference sequence). The CDR3 DNA reads TGCAGTGCTAGGACTAGCGGGATTTACGAGCAGTACTTC. This translates into CSARTSGIYEQYF.

This clonotype was seen repeatedly, ten times or more. The chain links TRBV20-1 to TRBJ2-3, with TRBD2 as a possible D gene (6 bases). Trimming left V 6 bases short and J 5 bases short, with 15 bases between. The CDR3 covers 13 residues. CDR1 and CDR2 (germline): DFQATT, SNEGSKA (reference sequence). The CDR3 DNA sequence: TGCAGTGCAAAAAGGAGGGCCGGAGATACGCAGTATTTT. It encodes CSAKRRAGDTQYF.

This clonotype was counted only a few times. The rearrangement uses TRBV29-1 and TRBJ2-3, with D possibly TRBD2 on 6 matching bases. The CDR3 runs 15 residues. V was cut by 3 bases and J by 1 base, with 14 bases left in between. Germline V lookup: CDR1 SQVTM, CDR2 ANQGSEA. CDR3 DNA sequence: TGCAGCGTTGAGATTGGGGGGTTGCGCACAGATACGCAGTATTTT. Translated: CSVEIGGLRTDTQYF.

This clonotype has at least ten counts. V gene TRBV5-1 combines with J gene TRBJ1-1, with no clear D. Germline V gene data show CDR1 as SGHRS and CDR2 as YFSETQ. This CDR3 region has 16 residues. Trimming left V 1 base short and J 2 bases short, with 15 bases between. The CDR3 sequence is CASSLSNGQRNTEAFF. Written as DNA, the CDR3 is TGCGCCAGCAGCTTGAGTAATGGCCAGCGTAACACTGAAGCTTTCTTT.

This clonotype was recorded a few times. The rearrangement links TRBV7-8 to TRBJ2-7; 8 positions match TRBD2. V gave up 1 base and J gave up 3 bases; unmatched junction bases: 5. Germline CDR1 and CDR2: SGHVS and FQNEAQ. CDR3 length equals 15 residues. CDR3 DNA: TGTGCCAGCAGCTTAGGGACTAGCACAAACTACGAGCAGTACTTC. Residues: CASSLGTSTNYEQYF.

This chain connects TRBV5-1 to TRBJ2-1; 9 nucleotides align to TRBD2. The CDR3 length is 16 residues. Germline V gene sequence: CDR1 SGHRS, CDR2 YFSETQ. The J segment lost 3 bases and the V segment lost 0 bases, leaving 4 bases of the junction unmatched. The CDR3 sequence is CASSLEVAGVYNEQFF. The CDR3, as DNA: TGCGCCAGCAGCTTGGAAGTAGCGGGAGTCTACAATGAGCAGTTCTTC.

This clonotype was seen a single time. This chain links TRBV7-2 with TRBJ2-7; 7 bases match TRBD2. CDR1 and CDR2 from the germline V gene are SGHTA and FQGNSA. V shed 1 base and J 0 bases; nucleotides not matched to a gene: 6. The CDR3 spans 16 residues. Written as DNA, the CDR3 is TGTGCCAGCAGCTTAGTGGGAGGGATAATCTCCTACGAGCAGTACTTC. It is translated as CASSLVGGIISYEQYF.

A few counts support this clonotype. The chain recombines TRBV7-6 with TRBJ2-1; no reliable D call. The germline V and J ends were trimmed by 1 base and 10 bases, with 17 bases remaining between them. The CDR3 covers 15 residues. Germline V gene sequence: CDR1 SGHVS, CDR2 FNYEAQ. This CDR3 is CASSLDGSSVREQFF. The CDR3 DNA follows: TGTGCCAGCAGCTTAGATGGTAGTTCGGTTCGCGAGCAGTTCTTC.

There are a few counts of this clonotype. The gene calls are TRBV19 and TRBJ2-5; 9 bases line up with TRBD1. There are 13 residues in the CDR3. With 8 bases clipped from V and 6 bases from J, the junction kept 7 bases outside the gene matches. Per the germline V gene, CDR1 is LNHDA and CDR2 is SQIVND (reference sequence). CDR3 loop: CASSAGTGKTQYF. The CDR3 DNA reads TGTGCCAGTTCTGCCGGGACAGGGAAGACCCAGTACTTC.

In this sample, this clonotype turned up a few times. The genes are TRBV18 and TRBJ2-7; D unclear. The CDR3 has 12 residues. The ends were cut back, 3 bases at V and 6 bases at J, with 9 bases in the middle. The V gene's germline CDR1 is KGHSH and CDR2 LQKENI. CDR3 amino acids: CASSPRSFEQYF. CDR3 bases: TGTGCCAGCTCACCCAGGAGCTTCGAGCAGTACTTC.

This clonotype was seen repeatedly, ten times or more. The rearrangement uses TRBV6-1 and TRBJ2-2; the match to TRBD1 covers 10 bases. The CDR3 totals 16 residues. Looked up from germline, CDR1 is MNHNS and CDR2 is SASEGT. V shed 6 bases, J shed 2 bases, and the junction held 6 bases outside the gene matches. The CDR3 is CASRMTGGSNTGELFF. CDR3 sequence (DNA): TGTGCCAGCAGGATGACAGGGGGCTCTAACACCGGGGAGCTGTTTTTT.

This chain connects TRBV28 to TRBJ2-1, with 9 bases identical to TRBD2. The CDR3 consists of 16 residues. The V segment lost 1 base and the J segment 9 bases; nucleotides outside the gene matches: 10. Germline assignment: CDR1 MDHEN and CDR2 SYDVKM. CDR3 residues: CASSLLGTSPTGEQFF. The CDR3, as DNA: TGTGCCAGCAGTTTATTAGGGACTAGCCCTACGGGTGAGCAGTTCTTC. The full variable domain, its missing parts supplied by reference TRBV28 and TRBJ2-1, is DVKVTQSSRYLVKRTGEKVFLECVQDMDHENMFWYRQDPGLGLRLIYFSYDVKMKEKGDIPEGYSVSREKKERFSLILESASTNQTSMYLCASSLLGTSPTGEQFFGPGTRLTVL.

This clonotype turned up a few times. Here the CDR3 reads CASRPNGGHEQYF. The CDR3 coding sequence is TGTGCCAGCAGACCAAATGGAGGGCACGAGCAGTACTTC. The J gene is TRBJ2-7, the V gene TRBV12-3 or TRBV12-4; TRBD2 might be the D (6 bases). The CDR3 is 13 amino acids. Between the trimmed V and J ends, which lost 6 bases and 5 bases, there was a span of 14 bases.

This clonotype was counted only a few times. The chain employs TRBV7-9 and TRBJ2-3, with D unresolved. The CDR3 loop spans 12 amino acids. CDR1 is SEHNR and CDR2 is FQNEAQ in the germline V gene (reference sequence). The germline V and J ends were trimmed by 1 base and 11 bases, with 10 bases remaining between them. The CDR3, as DNA: TGTGCCAGCAGCTTAGTGGGCAGGTGGCAGTATTTT. This translates into CASSLVGRWQYF.